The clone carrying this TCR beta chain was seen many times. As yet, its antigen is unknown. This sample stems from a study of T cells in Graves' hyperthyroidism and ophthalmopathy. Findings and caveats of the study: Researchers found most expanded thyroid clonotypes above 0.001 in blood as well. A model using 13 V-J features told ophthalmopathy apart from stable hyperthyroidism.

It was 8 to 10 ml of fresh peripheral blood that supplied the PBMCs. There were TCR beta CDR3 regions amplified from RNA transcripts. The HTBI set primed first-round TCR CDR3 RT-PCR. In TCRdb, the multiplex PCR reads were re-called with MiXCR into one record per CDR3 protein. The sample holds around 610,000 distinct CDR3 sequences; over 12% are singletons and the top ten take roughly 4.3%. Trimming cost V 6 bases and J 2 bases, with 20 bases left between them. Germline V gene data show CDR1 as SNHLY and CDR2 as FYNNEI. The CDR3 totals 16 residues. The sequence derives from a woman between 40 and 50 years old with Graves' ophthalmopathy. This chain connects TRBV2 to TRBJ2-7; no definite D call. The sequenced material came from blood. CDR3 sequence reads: CASRWVGGYETYEQYF. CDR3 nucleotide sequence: TGTGCCAGCAGGTGGGTGGGTGGATACGAAACCTACGAGCAGTACTTC. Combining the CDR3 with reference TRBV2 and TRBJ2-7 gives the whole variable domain EPEVTQTPSHQVTQMGQEVILRCVPISNHLYFYWYRQILGQKVEFLVSFYNNEISEKSEIFDDQFSVERPDGSNFTLKIRSTKLEDSAMYFCASRWVGGYETYEQYFGPGTRLTVT.